This T cell receptor (beta chain) derives from a study of shared clonotypes between healthy human individuals. Across the study: For every donor, three CD4 naive, three CD4 memory, two CD8 naive and one CD8 memory plates were used.

TCRdb keeps only in-frame clones here, not all; method: immunoSEQ multiplex PCR. The table lists over a million clones, about 76% of them singletons. Points from the study as a whole: Richness estimates generally favored naive over memory subsets.

This CDR3 comprises 12 residues. The V end was cut by 2 bases, the J end by 2 bases, with 6 bases between. The V gene's germline CDR1 is GTSNPN and CDR2 SVGIG (reference sequence). The split of CD4+ cells yielded CD45RA+ naive and CD45RA-negative memory subsets. This clone was seen only a few times. What it binds is unknown. V and J are TRBV30 and TRBJ1-2; no firm D call. This clonotype originated in a man between 18 and 29 years old in good health. The sequenced sample was memory CD4+ T cells sorted from blood. Subset of the sample: CD45RA-negative fraction. This CDR3 is CAWSKENYGYTF. CDR3 nucleotide sequence: TGTGCCTGGAGTAAAGAAAACTATGGCTACACCTTC.